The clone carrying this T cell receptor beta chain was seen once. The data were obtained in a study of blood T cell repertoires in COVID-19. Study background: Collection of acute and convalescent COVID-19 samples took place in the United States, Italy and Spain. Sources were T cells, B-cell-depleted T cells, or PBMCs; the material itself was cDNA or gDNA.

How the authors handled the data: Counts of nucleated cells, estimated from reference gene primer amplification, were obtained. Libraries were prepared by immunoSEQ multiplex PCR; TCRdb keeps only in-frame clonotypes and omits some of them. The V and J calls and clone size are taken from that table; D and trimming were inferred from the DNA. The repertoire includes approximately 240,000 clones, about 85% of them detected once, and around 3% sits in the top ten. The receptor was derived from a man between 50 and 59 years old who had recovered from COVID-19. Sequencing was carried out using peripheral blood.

CDR3 region: CASRLKREGGYEQYF. The CDR3 nucleotides are TGTGCCAGCAGACTTAAGCGGGAGGGCGGATACGAGCAGTACTTC. The rearrangement joins TRBV27 to TRBJ2-7; TRBD2 matches at 10 bases. Germline V gene data show CDR1 as MNHEY and CDR2 as SMNVEV (reference sequence). V shed 6 bases, J shed 4 bases, and the junction held 9 bases outside the gene matches. The CDR3 has 15 amino acids.